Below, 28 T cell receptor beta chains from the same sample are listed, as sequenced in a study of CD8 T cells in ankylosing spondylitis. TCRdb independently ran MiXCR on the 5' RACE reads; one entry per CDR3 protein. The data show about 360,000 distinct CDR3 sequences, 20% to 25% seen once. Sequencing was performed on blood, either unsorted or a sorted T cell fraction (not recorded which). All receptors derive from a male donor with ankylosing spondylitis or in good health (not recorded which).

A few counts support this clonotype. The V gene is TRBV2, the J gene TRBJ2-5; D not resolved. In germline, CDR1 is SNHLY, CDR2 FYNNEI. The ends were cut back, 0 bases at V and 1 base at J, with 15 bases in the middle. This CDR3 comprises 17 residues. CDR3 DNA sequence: TGTGCCAGCAGTGAAGCGCTTCCCAGGACCCCCCAAGAGACCCAGTACTTC. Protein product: CASSEALPRTPQETQYF.

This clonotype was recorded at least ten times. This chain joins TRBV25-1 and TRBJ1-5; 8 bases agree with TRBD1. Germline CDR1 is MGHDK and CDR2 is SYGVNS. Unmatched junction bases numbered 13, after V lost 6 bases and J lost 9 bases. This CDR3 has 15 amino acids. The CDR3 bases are TGTGCCAGCAGATCTTCAAGGGTCAGGGGGCGGCCCCAGCATTTT. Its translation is CASRSSRVRGRPQHF.

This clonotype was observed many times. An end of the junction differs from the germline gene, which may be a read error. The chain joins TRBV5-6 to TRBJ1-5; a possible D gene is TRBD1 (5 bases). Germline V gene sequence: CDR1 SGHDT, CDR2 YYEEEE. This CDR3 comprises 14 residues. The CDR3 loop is CASSLGGFNQPQHF. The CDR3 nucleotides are TGTGCCAGCAGTTTGGGGGGATTCAATCAGCCCCAGCATTTT. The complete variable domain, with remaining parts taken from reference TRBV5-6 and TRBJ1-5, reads DAGVTQSPTHLIKTRGQQVTLRCSPKSGHDTVSWYQQALGQGPQFIFQYYEEEERQRGNFPDRFSGHQFPNYSSELNVNALLLGDSALYLCASSLGGFNQPQHFGDGTRLSIL.

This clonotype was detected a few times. CDR3 DNA: TGTGCCAGCAGCCCGGGACAGTCAGTCTACGAGCAGTACTTC. Protein sequence: CASSPGQSVYEQYF. The chain has TRBV5-8 and TRBJ2-7; 7 nucleotides match TRBD1. The trim removed 4 bases at V and 3 bases at J, leaving 7 bases unmatched. Per the germline V gene, CDR1 is SGHTS and CDR2 is YDEGEE. The CDR3 is 14 residues long. Full variable domain (missing parts from reference TRBV5-8 and TRBJ2-7): EAGVTQSPTHLIKTRGQQATLRCSPISGHTSVYWYQQALGLGLQFLLWYDEGEERNRGNFPPRFSGRQFPNYSSELNVNALELEDSALYLCASSPGQSVYEQYFGPGTRLTVT.

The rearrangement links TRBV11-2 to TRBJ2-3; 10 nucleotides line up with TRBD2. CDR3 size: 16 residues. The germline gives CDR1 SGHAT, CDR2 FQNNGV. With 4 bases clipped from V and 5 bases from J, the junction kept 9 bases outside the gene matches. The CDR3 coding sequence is TGTGCCAGCAGCTCTCGAACTAGCGGGGTTGTAGATACGCAGTATTTT. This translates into CASSSRTSGVVDTQYF.

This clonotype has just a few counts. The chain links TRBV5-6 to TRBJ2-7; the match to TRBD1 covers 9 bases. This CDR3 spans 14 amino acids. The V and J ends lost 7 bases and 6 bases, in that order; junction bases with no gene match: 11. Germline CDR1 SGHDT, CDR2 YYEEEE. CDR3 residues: CASAPGTGFIEQYF. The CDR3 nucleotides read TGTGCCAGCGCGCCCGGGACAGGGTTTATCGAGCAGTACTTC.

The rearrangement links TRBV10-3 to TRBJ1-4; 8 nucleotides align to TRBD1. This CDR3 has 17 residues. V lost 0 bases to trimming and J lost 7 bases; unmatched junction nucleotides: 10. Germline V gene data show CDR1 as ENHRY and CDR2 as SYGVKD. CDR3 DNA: TGTGCCATCAGTGAGTCTGTGACAGGGGAGGCAGGTGAAAAACTGTTTTTT. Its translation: CAISESVTGEAGEKLFF.

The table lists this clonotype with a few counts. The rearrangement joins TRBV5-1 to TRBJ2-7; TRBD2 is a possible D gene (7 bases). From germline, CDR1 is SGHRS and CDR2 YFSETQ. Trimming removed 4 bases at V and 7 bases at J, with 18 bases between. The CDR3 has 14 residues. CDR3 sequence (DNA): TGCGCCAGCAGCCGGGGGGCAAATGAAGGGGAGCAGTACTTC. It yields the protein CASSRGANEGEQYF.

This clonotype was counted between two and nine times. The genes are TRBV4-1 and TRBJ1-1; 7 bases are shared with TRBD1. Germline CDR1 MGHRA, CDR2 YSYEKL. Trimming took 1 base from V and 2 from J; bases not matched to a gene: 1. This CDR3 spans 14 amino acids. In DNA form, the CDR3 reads TGCGCCAGCAGCCAAGGACAGGGTAACACTGAAGCTTTCTTT. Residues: CASSQGQGNTEAFF.

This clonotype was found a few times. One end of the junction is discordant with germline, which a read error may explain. For the CDR3, the DNA is TGTGCCAGCAGCCAAGATCGGGTGTCGCTTGACTTC. It yields the protein CASSQDRVSLDF. The rearrangement uses TRBV3-1 and TRBJ2-7; D is ambiguous. The V gene's germline CDR1 is LGHDT and CDR2 YNNKEL (reference sequence). The length of the CDR3 is 12 residues.

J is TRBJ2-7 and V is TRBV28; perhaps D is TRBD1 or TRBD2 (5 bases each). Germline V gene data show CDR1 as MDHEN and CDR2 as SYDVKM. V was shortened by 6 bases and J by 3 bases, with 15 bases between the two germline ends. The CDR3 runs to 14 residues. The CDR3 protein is CASRPSRGHYEQYF. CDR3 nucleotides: TGTGCCAGCAGGCCATCACGGGGCCACTACGAGCAGTACTTC. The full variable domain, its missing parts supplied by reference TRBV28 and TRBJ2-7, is DVKVTQSSRYLVKRTGEKVFLECVQDMDHENMFWYRQDPGLGLRLIYFSYDVKMKEKGDIPEGYSVSREKKERFSLILESASTNQTSMYLCASRPSRGHYEQYFGPGTRLTVT.

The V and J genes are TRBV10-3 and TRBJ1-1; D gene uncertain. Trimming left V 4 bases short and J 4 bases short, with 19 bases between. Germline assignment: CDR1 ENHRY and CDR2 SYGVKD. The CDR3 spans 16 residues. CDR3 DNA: TGTGCCATCAGTGCGTCCACAGCCTCGTTGGGCACTGAAGCTTTCTTT. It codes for CAISASTASLGTEAFF.

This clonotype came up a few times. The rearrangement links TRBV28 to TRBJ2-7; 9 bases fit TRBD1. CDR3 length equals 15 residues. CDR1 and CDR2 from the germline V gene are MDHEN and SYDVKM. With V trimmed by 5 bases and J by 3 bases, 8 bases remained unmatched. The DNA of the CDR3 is TGTGCCAGCAGTCCCACCGGGACAGGGCTCTACGAGCAGTACTTC. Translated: CASSPTGTGLYEQYF.

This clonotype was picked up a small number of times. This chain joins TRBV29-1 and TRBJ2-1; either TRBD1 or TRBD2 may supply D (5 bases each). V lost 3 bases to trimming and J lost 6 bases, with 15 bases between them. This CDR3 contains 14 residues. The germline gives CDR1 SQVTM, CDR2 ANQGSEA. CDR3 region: CSVEGPTSPNEQFF. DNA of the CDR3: TGCAGCGTTGAGGGACCCACAAGCCCCAATGAGCAGTTCTTC.

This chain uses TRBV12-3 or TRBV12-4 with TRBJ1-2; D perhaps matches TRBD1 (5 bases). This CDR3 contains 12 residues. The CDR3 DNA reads TGTGCATCAAGGGGCAGCTACTATGGCTACACCTTC. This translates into CASRGSYYGYTF.

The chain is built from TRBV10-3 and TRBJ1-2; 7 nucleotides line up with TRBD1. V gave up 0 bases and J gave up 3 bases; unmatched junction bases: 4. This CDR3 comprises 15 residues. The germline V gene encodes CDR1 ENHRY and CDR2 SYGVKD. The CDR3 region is CAISESAGQDYGYTF. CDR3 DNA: TGTGCCATCAGTGAGTCCGCAGGACAGGACTATGGCTACACCTTC.

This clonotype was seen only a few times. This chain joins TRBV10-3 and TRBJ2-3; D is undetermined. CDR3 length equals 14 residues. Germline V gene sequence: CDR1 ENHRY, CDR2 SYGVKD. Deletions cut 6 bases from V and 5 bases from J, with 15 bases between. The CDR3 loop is CAIRTTDLGDTQYF. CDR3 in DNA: TGTGCCATCAGAACTACCGACCTCGGAGATACGCAGTATTTT.

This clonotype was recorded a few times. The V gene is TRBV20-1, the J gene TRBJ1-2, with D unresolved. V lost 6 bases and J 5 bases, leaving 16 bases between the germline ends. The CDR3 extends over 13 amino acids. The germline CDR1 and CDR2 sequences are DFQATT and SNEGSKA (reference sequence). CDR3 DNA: TGCAGTGCCAGCCAGATCAAACCGTATGGCTACACCTTC. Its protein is CSASQIKPYGYTF.

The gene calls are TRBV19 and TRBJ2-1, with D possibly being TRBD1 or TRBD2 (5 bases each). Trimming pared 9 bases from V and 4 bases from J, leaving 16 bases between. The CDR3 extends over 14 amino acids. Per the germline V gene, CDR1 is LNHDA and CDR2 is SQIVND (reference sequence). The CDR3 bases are TGTGCCAGCAACCCGGGACGGACATACAATGAGCAGTTCTTC. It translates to CASNPGRTYNEQFF. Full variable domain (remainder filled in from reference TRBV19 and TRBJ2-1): DGGITQSPKYLFRKEGQNVTLSCEQNLNHDAMYWYRQDPGQGLRLIYYSQIVNDFQKGDIAEGYSVSREKKESFPLTVTSAQKNPTAFYLCASNPGRTYNEQFFGPGTRLTVL.

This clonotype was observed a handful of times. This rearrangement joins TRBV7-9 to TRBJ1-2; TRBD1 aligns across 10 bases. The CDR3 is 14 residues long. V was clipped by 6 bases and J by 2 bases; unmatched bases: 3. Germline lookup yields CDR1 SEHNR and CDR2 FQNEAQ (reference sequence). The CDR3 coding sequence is TGTGCCAGCAGGACAGGGGGCGCGAACTATGGCTACACCTTC. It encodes CASRTGGANYGYTF.

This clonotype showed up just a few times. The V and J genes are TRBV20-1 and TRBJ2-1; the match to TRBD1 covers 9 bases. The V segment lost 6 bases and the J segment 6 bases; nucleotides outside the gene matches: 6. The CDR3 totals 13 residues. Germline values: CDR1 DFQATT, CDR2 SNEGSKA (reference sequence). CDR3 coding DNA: TGCAGTGCCAGGACAGGGGTGGGCAATGAGCAGTTCTTC. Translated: CSARTGVGNEQFF.

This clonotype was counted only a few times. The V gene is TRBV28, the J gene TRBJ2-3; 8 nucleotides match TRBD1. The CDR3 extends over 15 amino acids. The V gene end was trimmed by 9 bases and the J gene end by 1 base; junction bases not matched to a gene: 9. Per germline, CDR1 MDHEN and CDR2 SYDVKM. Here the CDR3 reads CASSGQGAGTDTQYF. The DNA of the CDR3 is TGTGCCAGTTCAGGGCAGGGGGCCGGCACAGATACGCAGTATTTT.

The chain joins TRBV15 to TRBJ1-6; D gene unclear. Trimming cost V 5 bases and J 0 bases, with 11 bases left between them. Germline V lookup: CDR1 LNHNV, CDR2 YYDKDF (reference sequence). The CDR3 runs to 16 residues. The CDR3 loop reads CATSPGVPSYNSPLHF. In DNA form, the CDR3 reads TGTGCCACCAGCCCCGGGGTGCCCTCCTATAATTCACCCCTCCACTTT.

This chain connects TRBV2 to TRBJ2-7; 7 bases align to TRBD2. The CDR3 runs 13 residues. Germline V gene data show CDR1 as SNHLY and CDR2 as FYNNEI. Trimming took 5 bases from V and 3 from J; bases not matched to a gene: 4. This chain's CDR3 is CASSRGLIYEQYF. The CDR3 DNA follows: TGTGCCAGCAGTAGGGGACTAATCTACGAGCAGTACTTC. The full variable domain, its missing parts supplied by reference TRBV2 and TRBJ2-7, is EPEVTQTPSHQVTQMGQEVILRCVPISNHLYFYWYRQILGQKVEFLVSFYNNEISEKSEIFDDQFSVERPDGSNFTLKIRSTKLEDSAMYFCASSRGLIYEQYFGPGTRLTVT.

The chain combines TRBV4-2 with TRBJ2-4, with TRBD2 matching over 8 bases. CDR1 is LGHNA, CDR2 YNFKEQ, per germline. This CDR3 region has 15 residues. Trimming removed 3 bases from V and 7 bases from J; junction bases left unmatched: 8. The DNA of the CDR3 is TGTGCCAGCAGCCACGTCGCGGGGGGCCCGAACATTCAGTACTTC. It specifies CASSHVAGGPNIQYF.

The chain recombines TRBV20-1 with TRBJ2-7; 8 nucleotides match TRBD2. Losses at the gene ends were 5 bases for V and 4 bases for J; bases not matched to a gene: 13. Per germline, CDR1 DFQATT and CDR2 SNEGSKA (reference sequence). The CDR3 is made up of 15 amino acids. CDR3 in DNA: TGCAGTGCTGGCAACTTAGCGGGGTTAGCGTACGAGCAGTACTTC. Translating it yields CSAGNLAGLAYEQYF.

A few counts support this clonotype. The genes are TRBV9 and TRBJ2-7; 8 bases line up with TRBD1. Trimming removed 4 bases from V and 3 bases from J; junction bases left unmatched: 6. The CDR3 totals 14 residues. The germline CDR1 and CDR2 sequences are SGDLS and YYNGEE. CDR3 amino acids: CASSTAGTGYEQYF. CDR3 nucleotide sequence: TGTGCCAGCAGCACCGCCGGGACAGGCTACGAGCAGTACTTC.

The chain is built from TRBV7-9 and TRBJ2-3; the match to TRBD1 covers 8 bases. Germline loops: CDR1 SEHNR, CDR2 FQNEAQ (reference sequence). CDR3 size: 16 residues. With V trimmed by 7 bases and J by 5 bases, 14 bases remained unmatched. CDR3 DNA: TGTGCCAGCACCCTCGCCCGGACAGGGCTAGAAGATACGCAGTATTTT. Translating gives CASTLARTGLEDTQYF.